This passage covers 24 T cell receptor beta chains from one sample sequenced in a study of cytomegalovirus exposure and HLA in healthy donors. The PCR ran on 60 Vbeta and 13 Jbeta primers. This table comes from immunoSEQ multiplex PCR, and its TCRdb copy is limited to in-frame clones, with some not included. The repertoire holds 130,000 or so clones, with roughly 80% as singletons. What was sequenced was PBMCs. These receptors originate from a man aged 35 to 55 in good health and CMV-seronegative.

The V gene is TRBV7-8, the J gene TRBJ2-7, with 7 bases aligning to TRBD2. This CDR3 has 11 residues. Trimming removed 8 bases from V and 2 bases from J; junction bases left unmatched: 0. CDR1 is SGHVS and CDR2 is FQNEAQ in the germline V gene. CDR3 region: CASRGAYEQYF. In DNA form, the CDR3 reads TGTGCCAGCCGGGGGGCCTACGAGCAGTACTTC.

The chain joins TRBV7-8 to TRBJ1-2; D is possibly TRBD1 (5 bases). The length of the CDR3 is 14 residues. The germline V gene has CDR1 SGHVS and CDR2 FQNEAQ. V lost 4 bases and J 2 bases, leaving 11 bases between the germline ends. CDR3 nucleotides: TGTGCCAGCAGCTCAGGAGGGGCAAACTATGGCTACACCTTC. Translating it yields CASSSGGANYGYTF.

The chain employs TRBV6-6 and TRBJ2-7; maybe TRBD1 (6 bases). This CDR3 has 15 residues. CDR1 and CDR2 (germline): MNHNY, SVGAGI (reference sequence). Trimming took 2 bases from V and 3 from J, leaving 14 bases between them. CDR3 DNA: TGTGCCAGCAGTTACGAGAGGACAGACAACTACGAGCAGTACTTC. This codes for CASSYERTDNYEQYF.

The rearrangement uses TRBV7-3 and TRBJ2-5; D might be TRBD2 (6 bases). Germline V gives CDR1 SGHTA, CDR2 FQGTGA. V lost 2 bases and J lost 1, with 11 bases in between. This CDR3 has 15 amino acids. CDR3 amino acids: CASSLSSVGQETQYF. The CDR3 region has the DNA TGTGCCAGCAGCTTATCTAGCGTAGGCCAAGAGACCCAGTACTTC. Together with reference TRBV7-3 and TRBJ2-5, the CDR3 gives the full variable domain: GAGVSQTPSNKVTEKGKYVELRCDPISGHTALYWYRQSLGQGPEFLIYFQGTGAADDSGLPNDRFFAVRPEGSVSTLKIQRTERGDSAVYLCASSLSSVGQETQYFGPGTRLLVL.

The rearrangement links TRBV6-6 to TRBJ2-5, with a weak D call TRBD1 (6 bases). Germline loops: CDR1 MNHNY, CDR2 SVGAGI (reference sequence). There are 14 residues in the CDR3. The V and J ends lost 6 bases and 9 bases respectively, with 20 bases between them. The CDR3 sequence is CASRPLDRFEAQYF. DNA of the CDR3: TGTGCCAGCAGGCCCCTCGACAGGTTTGAGGCCCAGTACTTC.

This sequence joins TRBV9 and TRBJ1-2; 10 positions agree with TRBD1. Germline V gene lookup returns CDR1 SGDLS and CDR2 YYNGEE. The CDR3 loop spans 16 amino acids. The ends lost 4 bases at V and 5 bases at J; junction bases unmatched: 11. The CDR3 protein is CASSPGTGDWSYGYTF. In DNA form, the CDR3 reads TGTGCCAGCAGCCCCGGGACAGGGGATTGGAGTTATGGCTACACCTTC. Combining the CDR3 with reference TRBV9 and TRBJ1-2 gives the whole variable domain DSGVTQTPKHLITATGQRVTLRCSPRSGDLSVYWYQQSLDQGLQFLIQYYNGEERAKGNILERFSAQQFPDLHSELNLSSLELGDSALYFCASSPGTGDWSYGYTFGSGTRLTVV.

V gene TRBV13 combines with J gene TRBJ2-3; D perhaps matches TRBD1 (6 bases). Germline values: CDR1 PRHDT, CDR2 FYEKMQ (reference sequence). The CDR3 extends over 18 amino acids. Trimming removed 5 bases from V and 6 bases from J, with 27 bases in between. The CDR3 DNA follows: TGTGCCAGCAGCCGTGACCCTACCGGGACAAGGGTGTCGGATACGCAGTATTTT. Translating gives CASSRDPTGTRVSDTQYF.

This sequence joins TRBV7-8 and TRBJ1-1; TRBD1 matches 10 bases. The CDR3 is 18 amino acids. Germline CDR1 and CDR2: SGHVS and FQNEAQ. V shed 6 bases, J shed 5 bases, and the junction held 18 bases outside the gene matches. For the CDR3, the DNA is TGTGCCAGCAGAGAGGGGACAGGGGACACCTCCCGACGGACTGAAGCTTTCTTT. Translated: CASREGTGDTSRRTEAFF.

CDR3 sequence reads: CASRARDRGFEQYF. The CDR3 DNA sequence: TGTGCCAGCAGAGCCCGGGACAGGGGGTTCGAGCAGTACTTC. This chain joins TRBV2 and TRBJ2-7; 11 nucleotides match TRBD1. The V gene end was trimmed by 6 bases and the J gene end by 6 bases; junction bases not matched to a gene: 7. This CDR3 is built from 14 residues. Germline V gives CDR1 SNHLY, CDR2 FYNNEI.

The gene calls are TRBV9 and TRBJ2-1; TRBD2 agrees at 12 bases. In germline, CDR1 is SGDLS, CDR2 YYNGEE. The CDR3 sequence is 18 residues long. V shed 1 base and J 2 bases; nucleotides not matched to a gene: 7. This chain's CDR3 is CASSVLAGGRGAYNEQFF. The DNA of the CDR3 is TGTGCCAGCAGCGTACTAGCGGGGGGGCGGGGCGCCTACAATGAGCAGTTCTTC.

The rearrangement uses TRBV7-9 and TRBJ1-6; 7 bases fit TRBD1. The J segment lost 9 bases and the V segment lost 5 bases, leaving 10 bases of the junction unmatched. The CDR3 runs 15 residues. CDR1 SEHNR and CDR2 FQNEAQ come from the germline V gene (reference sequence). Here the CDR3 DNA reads TGTGCCAGCAGCCTCGGGCAGGGGGTGAGTTCACCCCTCCACTTT. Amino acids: CASSLGQGVSSPLHF.

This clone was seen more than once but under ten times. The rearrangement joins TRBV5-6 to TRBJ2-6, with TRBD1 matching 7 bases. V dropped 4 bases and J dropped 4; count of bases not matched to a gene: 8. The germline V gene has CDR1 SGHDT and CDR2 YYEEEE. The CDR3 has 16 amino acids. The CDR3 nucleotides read TGTGCCAGCAGCCCCAAAGACAGGGCCGGGGCCAACGTCCTGACTTTC. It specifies CASSPKDRAGANVLTF.

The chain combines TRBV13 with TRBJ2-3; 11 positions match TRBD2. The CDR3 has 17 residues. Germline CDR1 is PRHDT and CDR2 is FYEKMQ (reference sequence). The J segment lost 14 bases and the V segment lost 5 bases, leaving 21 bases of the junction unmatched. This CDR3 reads CASSEVASGGSSGRAYF. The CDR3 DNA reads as TGTGCCAGCAGCGAAGTTGCTAGCGGGGGGTCAAGTGGTAGGGCGTATTTT.

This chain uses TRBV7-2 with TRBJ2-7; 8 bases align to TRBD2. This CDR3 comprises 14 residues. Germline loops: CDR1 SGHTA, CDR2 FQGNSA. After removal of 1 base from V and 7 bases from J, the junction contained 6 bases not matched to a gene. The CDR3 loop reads CASSLGLSGREQYF. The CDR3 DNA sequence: TGTGCCAGCAGCTTAGGTCTAAGCGGGAGAGAGCAGTACTTC.

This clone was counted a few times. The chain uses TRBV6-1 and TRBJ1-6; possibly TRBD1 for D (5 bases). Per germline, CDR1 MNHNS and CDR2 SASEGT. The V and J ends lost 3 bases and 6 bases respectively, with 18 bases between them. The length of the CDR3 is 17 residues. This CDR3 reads CASSDPPGGMTNSPLHF. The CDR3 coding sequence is TGTGCCAGCAGTGACCCCCCGGGGGGTATGACTAATTCACCCCTCCACTTT.

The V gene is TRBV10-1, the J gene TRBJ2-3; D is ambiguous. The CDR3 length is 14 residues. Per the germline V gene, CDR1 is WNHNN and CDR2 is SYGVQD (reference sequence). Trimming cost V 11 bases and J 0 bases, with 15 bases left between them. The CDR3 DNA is TGCGCCCCCCCCCGTGTCTTCAGCACAGATACGCAGTATTTT. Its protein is CAPPRVFSTDTQYF.

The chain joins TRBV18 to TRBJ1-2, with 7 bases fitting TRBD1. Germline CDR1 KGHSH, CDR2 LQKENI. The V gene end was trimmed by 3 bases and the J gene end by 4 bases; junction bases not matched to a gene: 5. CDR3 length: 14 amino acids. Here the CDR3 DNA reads TGTGCCAGCTCACCTGGGACAGCTACCTATGGCTACACCTTC. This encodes CASSPGTATYGYTF. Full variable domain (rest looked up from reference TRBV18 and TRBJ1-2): NAGVMQNPRHLVRRRGQEARLRCSPMKGHSHVYWYRQLPEEGLKFMVYLQKENIIDESGMPKERFSAEFPKEGPSILRIQQVVRGDSAAYFCASSPGTATYGYTFGSGTRLTVV.

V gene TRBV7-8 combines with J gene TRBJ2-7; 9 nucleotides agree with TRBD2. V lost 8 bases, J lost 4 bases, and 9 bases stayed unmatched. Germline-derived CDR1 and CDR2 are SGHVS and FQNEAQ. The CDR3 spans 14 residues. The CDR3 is CASDTGGGGYEQYF. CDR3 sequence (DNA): TGTGCCAGCGACACCGGCGGGGGGGGGTACGAGCAGTACTTC.

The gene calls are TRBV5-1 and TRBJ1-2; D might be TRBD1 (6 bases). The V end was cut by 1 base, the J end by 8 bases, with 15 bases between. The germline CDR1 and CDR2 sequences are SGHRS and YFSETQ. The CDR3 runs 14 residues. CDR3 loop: CASSLNSNREGYTF. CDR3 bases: TGCGCCAGCAGCTTGAATTCGAACAGGGAAGGCTACACCTTC.

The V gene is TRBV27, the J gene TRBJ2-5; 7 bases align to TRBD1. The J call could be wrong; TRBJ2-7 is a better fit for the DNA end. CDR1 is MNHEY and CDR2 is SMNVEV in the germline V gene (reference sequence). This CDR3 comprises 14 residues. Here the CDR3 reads CASRPRQGTYEQYF. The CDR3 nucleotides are TGTGCCAGCAGACCCCGACAGGGTACCTACGAGCAGTACTTC.

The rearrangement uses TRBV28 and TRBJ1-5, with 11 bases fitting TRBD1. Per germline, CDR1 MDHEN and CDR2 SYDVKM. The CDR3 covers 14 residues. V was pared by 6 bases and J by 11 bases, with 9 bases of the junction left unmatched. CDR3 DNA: TGTGCCAGCAGCCAGGACAGGGGGCTAGGAGCCCAGCATTTT. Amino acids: CASSQDRGLGAQHF. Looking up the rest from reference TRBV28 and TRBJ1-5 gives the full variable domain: DVKVTQSSRYLVKRTGEKVFLECVQDMDHENMFWYRQDPGLGLRLIYFSYDVKMKEKGDIPEGYSVSREKKERFSLILESASTNQTSMYLCASSQDRGLGAQHFGDGTRLSIL.

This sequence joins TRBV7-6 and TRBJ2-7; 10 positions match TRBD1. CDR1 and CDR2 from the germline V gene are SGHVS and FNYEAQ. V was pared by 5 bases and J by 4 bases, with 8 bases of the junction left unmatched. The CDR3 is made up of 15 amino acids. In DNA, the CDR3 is TGTGCCAGCAGCATAGAAAGGGACAGGGGATACGAGCAGTACTTC. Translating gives CASSIERDRGYEQYF.

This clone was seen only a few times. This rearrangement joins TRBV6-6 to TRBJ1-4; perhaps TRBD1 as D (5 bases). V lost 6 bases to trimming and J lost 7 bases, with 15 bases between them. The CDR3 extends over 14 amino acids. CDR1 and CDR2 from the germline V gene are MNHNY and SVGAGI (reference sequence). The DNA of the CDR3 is TGTGCCAGCAGCTCCCCGGACAAGGGTGAAAAACTGTTTTTT. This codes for CASSSPDKGEKLFF.

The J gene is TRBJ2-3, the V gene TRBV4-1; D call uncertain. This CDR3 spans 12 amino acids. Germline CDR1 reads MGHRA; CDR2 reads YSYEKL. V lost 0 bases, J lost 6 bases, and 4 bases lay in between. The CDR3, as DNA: TGCGCCAGCAGCCAAGATCTGGATACGCAGTATTTT. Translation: CASSQDLDTQYF.